This T cell receptor beta chain was recovered during a study of tumor-infiltrating lymphocytes in primary liver carcinoma. The template, roughly 550 ng total RNA, yielded TCR beta cDNA made with a constant-region primer. ARM-PCR was slightly modified, and three nested multiplex PCR rounds with it gave rise to the TCR beta libraries. The first two PCR rounds used TRBV1-TRBV30 forward primers with a C-beta reverse primer, roughly 11 cycles each. TCRdb called the multiplex PCR reads again in MiXCR, with one record for every CDR3 protein. Among some 110,000 distinct CDR3 sequences listed, 64% were seen once. CDR3 size: 15 residues. Germline V gene lookup returns CDR1 SGHAT and CDR2 FQNNGV. Unsorted bulk tissue (about 18-32 mg) underwent RNA and DNA co-extraction. In regard to this clonotype: One junction end does not reproduce the germline sequence, and a read error may be involved.

This receptor was taken from a woman aged 60-75 years with primary liver carcinoma and hepatitis B virus infection. Source material: liver tumor tissue from sampling region 3. Specified subset: tumor region T3, left-lateral pole. V gene TRBV11-2 combines with J gene TRBJ2-7, with a possible D match to TRBD2 (5 bases). The CDR3 coding sequence is TGTGCCAGCAGCTTAGCGGGATGGCCCTCCTATGAGCGGTACTTC. Its protein product is CASSLAGWPSYERYF. The variable domain in full, completed from reference TRBV11-2 and TRBJ2-7, reads EAGVAQSPRYKIIEKRQSVAFWCNPISGHATLYWYQQILGQGPKLLIQFQNNGVVDDSQLPKDRFSAERLKGVDSTLKIQPAKLEDSAVYLCASSLAGWPSYERYFGPGTRLTVT.